Described below is a single TCR beta chain sequence and its context. These data are taken from a study of blood T cell repertoires in COVID-19. Study details: Spain, Italy and the United States supplied samples that represented acute and convalescent COVID-19.

The assay was immunoSEQ multiplex PCR, and TCRdb's table has in-frame clones only and misses some. The data contain about 160,000 clones, around 80% of them singletons. With 2 bases removed from V and 6 bases from J, the gap between germline ends came to 11 bases. This CDR3 is built from 14 residues. Germline CDR1 SNHLY, CDR2 FYNNEI. The sequence was obtained from a man between 60 and 75 years old with acute or convalescent COVID-19. The chain is built from TRBV2 and TRBJ1-3, with no clear D. Material: peripheral blood. CDR3 coding DNA: TGTGCCAGCAGTGAATCCGGGGTGGAAAACACCATATATTTT. This translates into CASSESGVENTIYF. The whole variable domain, remainder taken from reference TRBV2 and TRBJ1-3, is EPEVTQTPSHQVTQMGQEVILRCVPISNHLYFYWYRQILGQKVEFLVSFYNNEISEKSEIFDDQFSVERPDGSNFTLKIRSTKLEDSAMYFCASSESGVENTIYFGEGSWLTVV.